The 21 T cell receptor beta chains reported below all come from one sample, sequenced in a study of patients and donors after allogeneic stem cell transplantation. Using its own MiXCR run on the RT-PCR reads, TCRdb lists one record per CDR3 protein. This repertoire shows some 230,000 distinct CDR3 sequences, less than 15% found once; its top ten account for around 10%. Source material: blood, either unsorted or a sorted T cell fraction (not recorded which). These TCRs come from a human donor who was either an allogeneic HSCT recipient or a stem cell or donor lymphocyte infusion donor (not recorded which). It is not recorded whose cells these are; they may come from a transplant donor.

This sequence joins TRBV6-2 or TRBV6-3 and TRBJ2-4; D not certain. V lost 4 bases, J lost 1 base, and 8 bases lay in between. Looked up from germline, CDR1 is MNHEY and CDR2 is SVGEGT. The CDR3 has 14 amino acids. The CDR3 loop reads CASSWGSAKNIQYF. CDR3 DNA: TGTGCCAGCAGTTGGGGTTCGGCCAAAAACATTCAGTACTTC.

In its sample, this clonotype was seen a few times. This chain connects TRBV7-8 to TRBJ1-2, with 9 nucleotides matching TRBD1. The CDR3 runs to 14 residues. Per germline, CDR1 SGHVS and CDR2 FQNEAQ. V was pared by 5 bases and J by 6 bases, with 7 bases of the junction left unmatched. The CDR3 region has the DNA TGTGCCAGCAGCCCATCGACAGGGGGGGATGGCTACACCTTC. Translated, it gives CASSPSTGGDGYTF.

The chain has TRBV30 and TRBJ1-2; maybe TRBD1 (6 bases). CDR3 length: 13 amino acids. The V end was cut by 2 bases, the J end by 2 bases, with 9 bases between. The germline gives CDR1 GTSNPN, CDR2 SVGIG (reference sequence). In DNA, the CDR3 is TGTGCCTGGAGTCCAGGACAGAACTATGGCTACACCTTC. Translated: CAWSPGQNYGYTF.

This clonotype was counted many times. V gene TRBV18 combines with J gene TRBJ2-5, with TRBD2 matching over 10 bases. The junction had 8 bases not matched to a gene; V was cut back by 5 bases and J by 5 bases. From germline, CDR1 is KGHSH and CDR2 LQKENI. The CDR3 has 15 amino acids. In nucleotides, the CDR3 is TGTGCCAGCTCATCGAGCGGGGGGGCTAAGGAGACCCAGTACTTC. Translation: CASSSSGGAKETQYF.

The rearrangement joins TRBV7-9 to TRBJ2-5; TRBD2 might be the D (6 bases). This CDR3 has 14 residues. Between the trimmed V and J ends, which lost 8 bases and 5 bases, there was a span of 18 bases. Germline CDR1 SEHNR, CDR2 FQNEAQ (reference sequence). The CDR3 DNA follows: TGTGCCAGCGGGGTGCGACAGAGCGGGGAGACCCAGTACTTC. Encoded protein: CASGVRQSGETQYF.

In this sample, this clonotype turned up a few times. V is TRBV5-1 and J is TRBJ1-1; no clear D. Per the germline V gene, CDR1 is SGHRS and CDR2 is YFSETQ. The CDR3 has 14 residues. Between the trimmed V and J ends, which lost 3 bases and 2 bases, there was a span of 11 bases. This CDR3 is CASSSAVLNTEAFF. The CDR3 DNA is TGCGCCAGCAGCTCCGCAGTCCTTAACACTGAAGCTTTCTTT. Using reference TRBV5-1 and TRBJ1-1 for the parts outside the CDR3, the full variable domain is KAGVTQTPRYLIKTRGQQVTLSCSPISGHRSVSWYQQTPGQGLQFLFEYFSETQRNKGNFPGRFSGRQFSNSRSEMNVSTLELGDSALYLCASSSAVLNTEAFFGQGTRLTVV.

V and J are TRBV4-2 and TRBJ2-3, with 9 bases identical to TRBD2. The CDR3 runs 17 residues. The V gene's germline CDR1 is LGHNA and CDR2 YNFKEQ. Germline trimming cut 3 bases from V and 0 bases from J; bases unmatched to any gene: 7. The CDR3: CASSQDKREASTDTQYF. CDR3 DNA: TGTGCCAGCAGCCAGGACAAGCGGGAGGCTAGCACAGATACGCAGTATTTT.

This clonotype was recorded a few times. CDR3 nucleotide sequence: TGCAGTGCCCCACGACTTGCGGTTTATTACGAGCAGTACTTC. This sequence encodes CSAPRLAVYYEQYF. The chain couples TRBV20-1 to TRBJ2-7; D is undetermined. Trimming pared 6 bases from V and 4 bases from J, leaving 19 bases between. There are 14 residues in the CDR3. The germline gives CDR1 DFQATT, CDR2 SNEGSKA (reference sequence).

This clonotype came up many times. V and J are TRBV11-3 and TRBJ2-2; D not resolved. This CDR3 has 16 amino acids. Germline values: CDR1 SGHNT, CDR2 YENEEA. V dropped 0 bases and J dropped 4 bases, with 12 bases sitting between them. CDR3 in amino acids: CASSLDTALGTGELFF. CDR3 coding DNA: TGTGCCAGCAGCTTAGATACAGCCTTGGGCACCGGGGAGCTGTTTTTT.

This clonotype was counted between two and nine times. J is TRBJ2-1 and V is TRBV9; 9 bases line up with TRBD2. CDR3 length: 15 residues. The germline gives CDR1 SGDLS, CDR2 YYNGEE. With V trimmed by 3 bases and J by 7 bases, 8 bases remained unmatched. Here the CDR3 reads CASSAQLAGANEQFF. CDR3 coding DNA: TGTGCCAGCAGCGCCCAATTAGCGGGGGCGAATGAGCAGTTCTTC. The whole variable domain, filled in from reference TRBV9 and TRBJ2-1, reads DSGVTQTPKHLITATGQRVTLRCSPRSGDLSVYWYQQSLDQGLQFLIQYYNGEERAKGNILERFSAQQFPDLHSELNLSSLELGDSALYFCASSAQLAGANEQFFGPGTRLTVL.

The chain is built from TRBV3-1 and TRBJ2-1; D is ambiguous. The V and J ends lost 4 bases and 10 bases respectively, with 23 bases between them. CDR3 length equals 16 residues. Germline values: CDR1 LGHDT, CDR2 YNNKEL (reference sequence). This CDR3 is CASSPPSPMGRREQFF. CDR3 nucleotides: TGTGCCAGCAGCCCCCCAAGCCCGATGGGTCGTCGAGAGCAGTTCTTC.

Only a few counts were recorded for this clonotype. This chain uses TRBV12-3 or TRBV12-4 with TRBJ2-2; the D gene is possibly TRBD2 (6 bases). The ends were cut back, 3 bases at V and 1 base at J, with 15 bases in the middle. The CDR3 sequence is 17 residues long. The CDR3 sequence is CASSFSRIGGNTGELFF. The CDR3 nucleotides read TGTGCCAGCAGTTTTTCGAGGATCGGGGGGAACACCGGGGAGCTGTTTTTT.

This clonotype was picked up many times. The chain couples TRBV4-1 to TRBJ2-5; 10 bases map to TRBD2. The CDR3 length is 17 residues. V lost 1 base to trimming and J lost 6 bases; unmatched junction nucleotides: 11. CDR1 is MGHRA, CDR2 YSYEKL, per germline. The CDR3 sequence is CASSQGVAGGVDKTQYF. The CDR3, as DNA: TGCGCCAGCAGCCAAGGGGTAGCGGGGGGAGTGGACAAGACCCAGTACTTC.

This clonotype was recorded at least ten times. V is TRBV5-1 and J is TRBJ2-7; no clear D. Germline values: CDR1 SGHRS, CDR2 YFSETQ. V lost 1 base and J lost 0, with 8 bases in between. This CDR3 has 14 amino acids. The CDR3 DNA sequence: TGCGCCAGCAGCTTGTTGGGTGCCTCCTACGAGCAGTACTTC. It encodes CASSLLGASYEQYF.

This clonotype came up many times. This rearrangement joins TRBV6-5 to TRBJ1-3; weak D call: TRBD1 (5 bases). Germline V CDR1 and CDR2: MNHEY, SVGAGI. The CDR3 consists of 16 residues. Trimming cost V 4 bases and J 0 bases, with 13 bases left between them. CDR3 nucleotide sequence: TGTGCCAGCAGTTCCGGGACGGTGAGCTCTGGAAACACCATATATTTT. This codes for CASSSGTVSSGNTIYF.

J is TRBJ2-7 and V is TRBV20-1; 10 bases are a match to TRBD2. With V trimmed by 1 base and J by 2 bases, 5 bases remained unmatched. The germline V gene has CDR1 DFQATT and CDR2 SNEGSKA (reference sequence). CDR3 size: 15 residues. CDR3 sequence reads: CSARVSGGSPYEQYF. CDR3 in DNA: TGCAGTGCTAGAGTTAGCGGGGGGTCCCCCTACGAGCAGTACTTC.

This clonotype was counted between two and nine times. The chain carries TRBV28 and TRBJ2-5, with TRBD2 matching over 7 bases. CDR1 is MDHEN and CDR2 is SYDVKM in the germline V gene. This CDR3 contains 16 residues. Losses at the gene ends were 1 base for V and 5 bases for J; bases not matched to a gene: 10. CDR3 protein: CASSLFYLGGVETQYF. CDR3 DNA sequence: TGTGCCAGCAGTTTATTCTACCTGGGAGGGGTCGAGACCCAGTACTTC.

A remark on this clonotype: A clone one base away is much larger, so this may be a read error. The chain has TRBV29-1 and TRBJ2-3, with TRBD2 identical over 14 bases. This CDR3 contains 13 residues. Germline lookup yields CDR1 SQVTM and CDR2 ANQGSEA. DNA for the CDR3: TGCAGCGAGACTAGCGGGAGGGGAGATACGCAGTGTTTT. The encoded protein is CSETSGRGDTQCF.

This clonotype was seen ten or more times. The V call is TRBV7-6, the J call TRBJ2-5; tentatively, D is TRBD1 or TRBD2 (6 bases each). Germline CDR1 and CDR2: SGHVS and FNYEAQ. Deletions cut 3 bases from V and 4 bases from J, with 9 bases between. The CDR3 extends over 13 amino acids. The CDR3 spells CASSFRGGETQYF. The DNA for the CDR3 is TGTGCCAGCAGCTTCAGGGGAGGAGAGACCCAGTACTTC.

The V gene is TRBV3-1, the J gene TRBJ2-5; D is unclear. Deletions cut 3 bases from V and 5 bases from J, with 13 bases between. This CDR3 spans 14 amino acids. Germline V gives CDR1 LGHDT, CDR2 YNNKEL (reference sequence). DNA of the CDR3: TGTGCCAGCAGCCATGTCTTGGGCCGGGAGACCCAGTACTTC. Translating gives CASSHVLGRETQYF.

This clonotype came up many times. This chain uses TRBV20-1 with TRBJ1-3; 9 bases fit TRBD1. CDR1 and CDR2 from the germline V gene are DFQATT and SNEGSKA (reference sequence). The CDR3 length is 16 residues. The V gene end was trimmed by 3 bases and the J gene end by 2 bases; junction bases not matched to a gene: 8. CDR3 protein: CSASLGDREAGNTIYF. CDR3 DNA sequence: TGCAGTGCTAGCTTGGGGGACAGGGAGGCTGGAAACACCATATATTTT.